Given below is one T cell receptor beta chain in context. The antigen it binds to is not known. Base-call qualities are not available, and no considerably larger clone is one nucleotide away. Genomic DNA was extracted from sorted cells for sequencing of the TCRbeta CDR3 region. The immunoSEQ Assay was used to sequence the TCRbeta CDR3 regions. As stored in TCRdb, this immuneACCESS dataset retains in-frame rearrangements with V and J assigned. A fraction of the clones does not appear; measured against another copy, unresolved V genes explain less than half of the discrepancy, and the remainder lacks a known reason. The sample table records over 95,000 clones; 90% to 95% of these occur just once. The leading ten clones occupy 0.25% to 0.35% of the sample. This entry is derived from a study of OX40 agonist ivuxolimab in advanced cancers. At the level of the whole study: Ivuxolimab was a fully human IgG2 agonistic monoclonal antibody targeting the costimulatory receptor OX40 (CD134). Of the roughly 52 dose-escalation patients, hepatocellular carcinoma was present in 19, melanoma in around 15, renal cell carcinoma in 9 and head and neck cancer in 9. Intravenous ivuxolimab was administered to patients every 2 weeks at six dose levels: 0.01, 0.1, 0.3, 1.5, 3 and 10 mg/kg. Peripheral TCRbeta sequencing was intended to test whether TCR sequence diversity was altered and clonal T-cell expansion was caused by ivuxolimab. Patients were allowed to have had prior anti-PD-1, anti-PD-L1 or anti-CTLA-4 therapy, and approximately 39% of the dose-escalation patients had been treated with checkpoint inhibitors. Partial responses were achieved by three dose-escalation patients, of whom one had hepatocellular carcinoma and two had cutaneous melanoma. The monotherapy dose-escalation portion (N of about 57 patients) of the phase I ivuxolimab trial is reported in the paper. In the dose-escalation cohort, approximately 83% of patients were male, and the mean age was roughly 60 years with a range of roughly 23 to 79.

Trimming removed 3 bases from V and 7 bases from J, leaving 13 bases between the germline ends. Including the terminal cysteine and phenylalanine, the CDR3 comprises 13 residues. Only the CDR3 DNA is retained, 39 bases long and in frame from the first base. The germline V gene sets CDR1 to KGHSH and CDR2 to LQKENI. Broader findings and caveats from the paper: After ivuxolimab, CD8+ T cells had more expanded clones than CD4+ T cells on average. In partial responders in the 0.1-3.0 mg/kg groups, normalized peripheral clonal expansion was found to be among the lowest, especially among CD8+ T cells. Which antigens the clonally expanded peripheral T cells were specific for was not determined. Low levels of normalized T-cell clonal expansion were also seen in some patients who did not respond. At doses of 0.1 to 3.0 mg/kg, clonal expansion of both CD4+ and CD8+ T cells in blood was seen between baseline and week 6.

Patients with a history of autoimmune disease or receiving systemic immunosuppression were excluded from the trial. Peripheral blood for TCR sequencing was collected from all dose cohorts at baseline, on cycle 4 day 1, and on cycle 7 day 1. The samples were drawn from a first-in-human, open-label, multicenter phase I dose-escalation trial of ivuxolimab. The trial enrolled adults with locally advanced or metastatic head and neck squamous cell, hepatocellular, melanoma or renal cell carcinoma. CD4+ and CD8+ T cells were sorted separately from peripheral blood before TCR sequencing. The source material was CD4+ or CD8+ T cells sorted from blood, sampled in a trial of the OX40 agonist ivuxolimab. Rearrangement joined TRBV18 to TRBJ2-7; D gene: possibly TRBD2, on 5 matching bases. The sequence was collected from an adult with an advanced solid tumor such as melanoma, head and neck, liver or kidney cancer. The CDR3 is CASSPAGAGEQYF. In nucleotide form, the sequence is TGTGCCAGCTCACCGGCGGGCGCCGGGGAGCAGTACTTC.